The present entry profiles one TCR beta chain with its context. Here immunoSEQ multiplex PCR was the method, and the copy in TCRdb shows in-frame clones only, minus some. The sample shows around 390,000 clones, approximately 87% of them seen only once. Enrolled through a virtual design, the participants were between roughly 18 and 95 years of age and came from 24 US areas. Grouping used clinical history reported by participants in a survey and questionnaire. The sample is drawn from a study of blood T cell repertoires in COVID-19. The V and J ends lost 0 bases and 8 bases respectively, with 10 bases between them. CDR1 GTSNPN and CDR2 SVGIG come from the germline V gene (reference sequence). CDR3 length: 12 residues.

Material for sequencing was PBMCs or T cells enriched from blood (not recorded which). The chain joins TRBV30 to TRBJ1-2; D unresolved. The receptor was derived from a woman aged 50 to 65 who had recovered from COVID-19. DNA of the CDR3: TGTGCCTGGAGTGTAGGACTTTCCGGCTACACCTTC. Amino acids: CAWSVGLSGYTF.